This entry concerns a single TCR beta chain. Its antigen is currently unknown. This sample was taken from a study of blood T cells in healthy people across ages. General study points: Among T cells, TCR beta diversity per million cells dropped roughly linearly as age rose.

There are 15 residues in the CDR3. Between the trimmed V and J ends, which lost 0 bases and 2 bases, there was a span of 14 bases. Germline V lookup: CDR1 SQVTM, CDR2 ANQGSEA. With a J-beta primer mix and a sample-barcoded 5' primer, a second PCR ran roughly 6 to 11 cycles. MiXCR, run by TCRdb on the 5' RACE reads, gives a single entry per CDR3 protein. The table includes 780,000 or so distinct CDR3 sequences, around 25% detected once. These data also featured in a second study, about T cells of mothers and their children. That paper states: Nine systemically healthy Caucasian donors: three mothers, six children. Every microgram of extracted RNA entered cDNA synthesis, approximately 1.5 ug per 15 ul. Per mother, over 9 million TCR beta CDR3 reads were obtained; per child, approximately 3.2 million.

J is TRBJ2-7 and V is TRBV29-1, with D perhaps given as TRBD1 or TRBD2 (5 bases each). The sequenced material came from blood. The receptor's source is a boy aged 5-17 years in good health. The CDR3 reads CSVEDRGRVTYEQYF. CDR3 DNA: TGCAGCGTTGAAGATCGGGGCAGGGTTACCTACGAGCAGTACTTC.